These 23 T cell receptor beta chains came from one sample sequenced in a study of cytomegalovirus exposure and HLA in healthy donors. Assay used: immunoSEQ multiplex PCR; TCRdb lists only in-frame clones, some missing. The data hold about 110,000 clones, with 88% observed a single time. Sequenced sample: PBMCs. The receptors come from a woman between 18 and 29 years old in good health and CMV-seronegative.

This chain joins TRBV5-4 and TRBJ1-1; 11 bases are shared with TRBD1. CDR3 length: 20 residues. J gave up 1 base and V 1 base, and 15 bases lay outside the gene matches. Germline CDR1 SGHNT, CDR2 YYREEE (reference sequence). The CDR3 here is CASSLPKRSTGTGGNTEAFF. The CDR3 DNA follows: TGTGCCAGCAGCTTGCCCAAAAGGAGCACCGGGACAGGGGGGAACACTGAAGCTTTCTTT.

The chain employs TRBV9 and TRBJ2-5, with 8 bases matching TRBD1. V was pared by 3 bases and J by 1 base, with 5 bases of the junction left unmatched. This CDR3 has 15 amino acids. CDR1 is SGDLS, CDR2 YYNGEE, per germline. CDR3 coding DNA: TGTGCCAGCAGCGAGGTGACAGGGGTCCAAGAGACCCAGTACTTC. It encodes CASSEVTGVQETQYF. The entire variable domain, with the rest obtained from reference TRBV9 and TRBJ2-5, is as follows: DSGVTQTPKHLITATGQRVTLRCSPRSGDLSVYWYQQSLDQGLQFLIQYYNGEERAKGNILERFSAQQFPDLHSELNLSSLELGDSALYFCASSEVTGVQETQYFGPGTRLLVL.

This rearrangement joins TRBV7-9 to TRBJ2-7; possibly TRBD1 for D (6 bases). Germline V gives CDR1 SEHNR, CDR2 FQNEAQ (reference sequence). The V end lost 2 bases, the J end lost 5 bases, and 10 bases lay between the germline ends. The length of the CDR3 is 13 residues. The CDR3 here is CASSLTQGHEQYF. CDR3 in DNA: TGTGCCAGCAGCTTAACGCAGGGGCACGAGCAGTACTTC.

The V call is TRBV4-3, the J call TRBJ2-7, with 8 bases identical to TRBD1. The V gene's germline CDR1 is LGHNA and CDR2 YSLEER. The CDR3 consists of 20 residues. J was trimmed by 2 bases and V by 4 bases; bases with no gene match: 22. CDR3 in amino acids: CASSLNRDRPPLSKTYEQYF. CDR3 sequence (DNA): TGCGCCAGCAGCCTAAACCGGGACAGGCCGCCCCTTTCTAAAACCTACGAGCAGTACTTC.

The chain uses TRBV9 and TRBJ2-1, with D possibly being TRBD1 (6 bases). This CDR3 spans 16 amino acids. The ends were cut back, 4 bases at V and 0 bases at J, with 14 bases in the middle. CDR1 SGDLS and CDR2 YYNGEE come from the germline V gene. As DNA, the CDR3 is TGTGCCAGCAGCTCCCCTATGGACAGCTCCTACAATGAGCAGTTCTTC. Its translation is CASSSPMDSSYNEQFF.

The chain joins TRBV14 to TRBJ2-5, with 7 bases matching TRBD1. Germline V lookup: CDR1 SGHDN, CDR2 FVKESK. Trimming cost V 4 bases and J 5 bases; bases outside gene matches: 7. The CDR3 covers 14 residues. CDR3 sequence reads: CASSRVGGGETQYF. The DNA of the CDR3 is TGTGCCAGCAGCCGAGTAGGGGGCGGGGAGACCCAGTACTTC.

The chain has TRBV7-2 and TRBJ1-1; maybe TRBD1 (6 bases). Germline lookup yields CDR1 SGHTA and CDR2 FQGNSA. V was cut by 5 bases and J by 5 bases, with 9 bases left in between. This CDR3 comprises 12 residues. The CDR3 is CASSKRGTEAFF. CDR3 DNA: TGTGCCAGCAGCAAAAGGGGGACTGAAGCTTTCTTT.

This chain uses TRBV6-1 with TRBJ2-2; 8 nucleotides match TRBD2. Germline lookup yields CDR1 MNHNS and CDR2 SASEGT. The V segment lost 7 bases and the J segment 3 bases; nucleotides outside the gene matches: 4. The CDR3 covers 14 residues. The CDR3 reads CASTGAGDTGELFF. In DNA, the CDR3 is TGTGCCAGCACCGGAGCGGGAGACACCGGGGAGCTGTTTTTT.

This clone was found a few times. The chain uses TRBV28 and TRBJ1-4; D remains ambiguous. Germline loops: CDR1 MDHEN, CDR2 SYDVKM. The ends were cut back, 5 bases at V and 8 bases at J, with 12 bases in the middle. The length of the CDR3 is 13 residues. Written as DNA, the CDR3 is TGTGCCAGCAGTGCTGACCTGGGCGAAAAACTGTTTTTT. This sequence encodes CASSADLGEKLFF.

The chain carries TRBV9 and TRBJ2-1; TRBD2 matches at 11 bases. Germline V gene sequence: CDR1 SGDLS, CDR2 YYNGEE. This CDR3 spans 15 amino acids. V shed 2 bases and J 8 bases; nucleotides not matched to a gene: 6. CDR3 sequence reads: CASSVVSGGAHEQFF. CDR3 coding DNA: TGTGCCAGCAGCGTGGTTAGCGGGGGGGCACATGAGCAGTTCTTC.

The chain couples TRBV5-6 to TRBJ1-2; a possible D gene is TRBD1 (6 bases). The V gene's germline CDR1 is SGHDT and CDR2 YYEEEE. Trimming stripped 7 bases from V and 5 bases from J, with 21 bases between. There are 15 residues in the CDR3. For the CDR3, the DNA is TGTGCCAGCGTGCTACTACAGGGTCTGGGTTATGGCTACACCTTC. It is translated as CASVLLQGLGYGYTF.

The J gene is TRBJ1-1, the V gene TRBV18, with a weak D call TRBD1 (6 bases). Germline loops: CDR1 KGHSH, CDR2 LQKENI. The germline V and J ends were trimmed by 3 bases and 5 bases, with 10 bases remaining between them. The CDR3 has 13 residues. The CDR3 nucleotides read TGTGCCAGCTCACCGTCAGGGGAAACTGAAGCTTTCTTT. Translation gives CASSPSGETEAFF. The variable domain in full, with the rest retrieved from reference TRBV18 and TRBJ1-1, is NAGVMQNPRHLVRRRGQEARLRCSPMKGHSHVYWYRQLPEEGLKFMVYLQKENIIDESGMPKERFSAEFPKEGPSILRIQQVVRGDSAAYFCASSPSGETEAFFGQGTRLTVV.

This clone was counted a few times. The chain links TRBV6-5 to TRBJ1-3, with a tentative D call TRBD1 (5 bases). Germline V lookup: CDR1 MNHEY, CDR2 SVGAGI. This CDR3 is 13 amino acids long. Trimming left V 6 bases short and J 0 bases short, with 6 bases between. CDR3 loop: CASRQVSGNTIYF. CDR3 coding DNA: TGTGCCAGCAGACAGGTCTCTGGAAACACCATATATTTT.

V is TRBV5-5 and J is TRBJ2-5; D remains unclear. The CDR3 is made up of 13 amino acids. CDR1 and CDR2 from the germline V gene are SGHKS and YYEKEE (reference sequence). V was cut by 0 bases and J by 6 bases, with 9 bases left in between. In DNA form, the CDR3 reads TGTGCCAGCAGCTTGGCAGGTATTAAGACCCAGTACTTC. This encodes CASSLAGIKTQYF.

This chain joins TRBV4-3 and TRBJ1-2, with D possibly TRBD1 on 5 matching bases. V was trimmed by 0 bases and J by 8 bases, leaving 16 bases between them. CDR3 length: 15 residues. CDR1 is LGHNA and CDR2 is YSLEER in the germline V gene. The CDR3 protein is CASSQDGSGLGGYTF. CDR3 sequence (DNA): TGCGCCAGCAGCCAAGATGGGTCAGGGCTGGGAGGCTACACCTTC.

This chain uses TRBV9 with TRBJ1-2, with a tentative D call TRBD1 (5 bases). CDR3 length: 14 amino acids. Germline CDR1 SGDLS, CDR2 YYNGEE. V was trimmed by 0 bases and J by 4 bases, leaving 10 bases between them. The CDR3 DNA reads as TGTGCCAGCAGCGTAGAGGCGGGGACCTATGGCTACACCTTC. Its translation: CASSVEAGTYGYTF.

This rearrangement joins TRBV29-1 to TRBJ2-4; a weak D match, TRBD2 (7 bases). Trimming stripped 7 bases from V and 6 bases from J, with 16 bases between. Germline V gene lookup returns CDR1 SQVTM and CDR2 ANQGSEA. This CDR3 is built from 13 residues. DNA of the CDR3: TGCAGCGGGGGAGGGGGAGGGAGAAACATTCAGTACTTC. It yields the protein CSGGGGGRNIQYF. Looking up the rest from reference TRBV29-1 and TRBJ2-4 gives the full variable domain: SAVISQKPSRDICQRGTSLTIQCQVDSQVTMMFWYRQQPGQSLTLIATANQGSEATYESGFVIDKFPISRPNLTFSTLTVSNMSPEDSSIYLCSGGGGGRNIQYFGAGTRLSVL.

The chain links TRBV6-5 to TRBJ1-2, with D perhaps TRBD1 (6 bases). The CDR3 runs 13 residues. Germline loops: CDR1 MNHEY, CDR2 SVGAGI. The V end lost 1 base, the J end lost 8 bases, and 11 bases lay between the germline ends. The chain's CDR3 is CASSYLRQEGYTF. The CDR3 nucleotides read TGTGCCAGCAGTTACTTAAGACAGGAAGGCTACACCTTC.

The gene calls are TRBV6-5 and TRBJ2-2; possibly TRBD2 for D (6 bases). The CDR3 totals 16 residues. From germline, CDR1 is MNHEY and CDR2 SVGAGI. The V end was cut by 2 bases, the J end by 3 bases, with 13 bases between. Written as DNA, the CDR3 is TGTGCCAGCAGTTACCCGGAGGGCCGCGACACCGGGGAGCTGTTTTTT. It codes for CASSYPEGRDTGELFF.

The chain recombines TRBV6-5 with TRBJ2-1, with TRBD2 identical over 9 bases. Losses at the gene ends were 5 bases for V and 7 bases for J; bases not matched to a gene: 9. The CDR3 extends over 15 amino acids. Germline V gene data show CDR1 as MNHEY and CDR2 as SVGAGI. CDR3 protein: CASSPSGGLVNEQFF. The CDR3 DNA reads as TGTGCCAGCAGTCCGAGCGGGGGGTTGGTAAATGAGCAGTTCTTC.

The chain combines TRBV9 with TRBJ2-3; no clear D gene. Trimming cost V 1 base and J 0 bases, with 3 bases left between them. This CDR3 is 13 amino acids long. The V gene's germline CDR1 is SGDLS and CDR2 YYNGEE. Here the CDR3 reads CASSVLSTDTQYF. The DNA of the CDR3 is TGTGCCAGCAGCGTACTGAGCACAGATACGCAGTATTTT.

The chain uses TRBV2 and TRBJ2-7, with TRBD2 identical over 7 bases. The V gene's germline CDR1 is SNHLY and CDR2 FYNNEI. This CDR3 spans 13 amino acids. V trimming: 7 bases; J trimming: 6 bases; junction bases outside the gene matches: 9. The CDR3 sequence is CASISAAGSEQYF. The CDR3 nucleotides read TGTGCCAGCATCTCCGCAGCGGGAAGCGAGCAGTACTTC.

The CDR3 DNA follows: TGTGCCAGCACCTCTTTATGGACAGCCGGTGAGCAGTTCTTC. Translation gives CASTSLWTAGEQFF. The chain has TRBV7-2 and TRBJ2-1, with D possibly matching TRBD1 (6 bases). Per the germline V gene, CDR1 is SGHTA and CDR2 is FQGNSA. Trimming pared 7 bases from V and 9 bases from J, leaving 19 bases between. The CDR3 sequence is 14 residues long. Combining the CDR3 with reference TRBV7-2 and TRBJ2-1 gives the whole variable domain GAGVSQSPSNKVTEKGKDVELRCDPISGHTALYWYRQSLGQGLEFLIYFQGNSAPDKSGLPSDRFSAERTGGSVSTLTIQRTQQEDSAVYLCASTSLWTAGEQFFGPGTRLTVL.